The rows below give T cell receptor beta chains drawn from one sample of a study of T cells after yellow fever vaccination. TCRdb re-derived calls from the 5' RACE reads in MiXCR, one entry per CDR3 protein. The data hold around 140,000 distinct CDR3 sequences, with less than 9.5% observed a single time. The sample here was CD4+ T cells sorted from PBMCs, taken 5 days after the yellow fever booster vaccination. The receptors were gathered from a man younger than 40 who received the YFV17D yellow fever vaccine. Both conserved end residues are part of each CDR3. D genes are given only for firm matches. Clone size is stated in some rows and not others, as once, few, many or a class when expanded.

size | V | D | length | CDR3
many | TRBV25-1 | . | 13 | CASRGAGGQPQHF
many | TRBV18 | . | 16 | CASSGPETAIYNEQFF
many | TRBV19 | TRBD1 | 13 | CACGTGPKNIQYF
medium-sized | TRBV5-1 | . | 13 | CASSLQVMGEQYF
many | TRBV5-7 | TRBD2 | 19 | CASSLDPTSGRQNTDTQYF
many | TRBV6-2/TRBV6-3 | TRBD1 | 15 | CASSYAGTGRDTQYF
few | TRBV9 | . | 13 | CASSVAYYNEQFF
many | TRBV29-1 | . | 14 | CSAGDHSNTGELFF
many | TRBV28 | . | 12 | CATTTTKETQYF
many | TRBV28 | . | 14 | CASSPQTGSYEQYF
. | TRBV29-1 | . | 13 | CSVETGQANGYTF
many | TRBV29-1 | . | 14 | CSVETRISTDTQYF
many | TRBV5-5 | . | 14 | CASSLLETGGEQYF
few | TRBV4-3 | . | 13 | CASSQQTGYEQYF
many | TRBV7-3 | . | 13 | CASSLTRSGELFF
many | TRBV11-2 | . | 16 | CASSLVAGRIYNEQFF
many | TRBV5-1 | . | 14 | CASSLDRDKNIQYF
many | TRBV7-2 | . | 13 | CASSLVVNYEQYF